One sample yielded the 21 T cell receptor beta chains listed below, sequenced in a study of type 1 and type 2 diabetes patients. The PCR template was genomic DNA. The TCR beta CDR3 region was amplified using 30 forward and 13 reverse primers. Each CDR3 protein gets one entry after TCRdb re-called the multiplex PCR reads with MiXCR. The table includes fewer than 300,000 distinct CDR3 sequences, over 45% detected once. Material for sequencing was peripheral blood mononuclear cells (PBMCs). These receptors were collected from a man aged 18 to 29 with type 2 diabetes.

This rearrangement joins TRBV6-1 to TRBJ2-5; 11 bases line up with TRBD2. The J call may be faulty, since TRBJ2-1 better matches the DNA end. The length of the CDR3 is 17 residues. From germline, CDR1 is MNHNS and CDR2 SASEGT. Written as DNA, the CDR3 is TGTGCCAGCAGTGAAATAGCGGGAGGGCCAAAGCTCAATGAGCAGTTCTTC. Protein product: CASSEIAGGPKLNEQFF.

This chain links TRBV20-1 with TRBJ1-1; D not certain. The germline CDR1 and CDR2 sequences are DFQATT and SNEGSKA (reference sequence). V was pared by 5 bases and J by 3 bases, with 13 bases between. The CDR3 spans 13 residues. The CDR3 bases are TGCAGTGCTCCCTGGGGAGAGGACACTGAAGCTTTCTTT. This encodes CSAPWGEDTEAFF.

The CDR3 region is CASSPDPDREYNYGYTF. The CDR3 coding sequence is TGTGCCAGCAGTCCCGACCCGGACAGGGAGTATAACTATGGCTACACCTTC. The chain combines TRBV27 with TRBJ1-2; 8 bases align to TRBD1. CDR1 is MNHEY, CDR2 SMNVEV, per germline (reference sequence). The length of the CDR3 is 17 residues. Trimming removed 5 bases from V and 1 base from J; junction bases left unmatched: 12.

With regard to this clonotype: One end of the junction is discordant with germline, which a read error may explain. The genes are TRBV29-1 and TRBJ1-2, with a weak D call TRBD1 (5 bases). The CDR3 has 12 residues. Germline V gene data show CDR1 as SQVTM and CDR2 as ANQGSEA. In DNA form, the CDR3 reads TGCAGCGTTGAAGATCCGGGGGAGGGCTACGCCTTC. This codes for CSVEDPGEGYAF.

In this sample, this clonotype turned up a few times. J is TRBJ2-1 and V is TRBV30, with a tentative D call TRBD2 (6 bases). Germline loops: CDR1 GTSNPN, CDR2 SVGIG (reference sequence). The CDR3 is 13 residues long. V lost 2 bases, J lost 7 bases, and 12 bases lay in between. In DNA form, the CDR3 reads TGTGCCTGGAGTTTTGCGGGATTGAATGAGCAGTTCTTC. Translated: CAWSFAGLNEQFF.

The chain joins TRBV19 to TRBJ1-1; D perhaps matches TRBD1 (6 bases). Trimming left V 0 bases short and J 2 bases short, with 10 bases between. The CDR3 extends over 15 amino acids. Germline CDR1 is LNHDA and CDR2 is SQIVND (reference sequence). CDR3 in DNA: TGTGCCAGTAGTATAGATGGCAGGGGTAACACTGAAGCTTTCTTT. Its protein product is CASSIDGRGNTEAFF.

The chain has TRBV6-1 and TRBJ2-3; 8 bases match TRBD2. The CDR3 is 14 amino acids. V shed 3 bases and J 6 bases; nucleotides not matched to a gene: 5. Looked up from germline, CDR1 is MNHNS and CDR2 is SASEGT. CDR3 amino acids: CASSEAGGWDTQYF. As DNA, the CDR3 is TGTGCCAGCAGTGAGGCGGGGGGATGGGATACGCAGTATTTT.

This clonotype was seen many times. This chain joins TRBV2 and TRBJ2-7, with D perhaps TRBD1 or TRBD2 (5 bases each). The CDR3 runs 13 residues. CDR1 is SNHLY and CDR2 is FYNNEI in the germline V gene. Trimming removed 7 bases from V and 0 bases from J, with 10 bases in between. The CDR3 sequence is CASTPGSSYEQYF. In nucleotides, the CDR3 is TGTGCCAGCACCCCAGGGAGCTCCTACGAGCAGTACTTC.

This clonotype was picked up a small number of times. The J gene is TRBJ2-1, the V gene TRBV30; TRBD2 is a possible D gene (5 bases). The V gene lost 4 bases and the J gene lost 5 bases, with 9 bases spanning the gap. CDR1 GTSNPN and CDR2 SVGIG come from the germline V gene (reference sequence). The CDR3 has 12 residues. The CDR3 sequence: CAWIANNNEQFF. The CDR3 nucleotides are TGTGCCTGGATAGCGAACAACAATGAGCAGTTCTTC.

The rearrangement joins TRBV20-1 to TRBJ2-7; D is possibly TRBD1 (6 bases). CDR1 and CDR2 (germline): DFQATT, SNEGSKA (reference sequence). The CDR3 runs 16 residues. The germline V and J ends were trimmed by 0 bases and 3 bases, with 18 bases remaining between them. CDR3 protein: CSARDPLLDRYYEQYF. The CDR3 region has the DNA TGCAGTGCTAGAGATCCCCTCCTCGACAGGTACTACGAGCAGTACTTC.

This sequence joins TRBV15 and TRBJ1-4; a possible D gene is TRBD1 (5 bases). Trimming pared 3 bases from V and 0 bases from J, leaving 11 bases between. From germline, CDR1 is LNHNV and CDR2 YYDKDF (reference sequence). CDR3 length: 16 residues. CDR3: CATSSYDRATNEKLFF. As DNA, the CDR3 is TGTGCCACCAGCAGTTACGACAGAGCAACTAATGAAAAACTGTTTTTT.

The V call is TRBV28, the J call TRBJ1-2; TRBD1 aligns across 9 bases. Germline assignment: CDR1 MDHEN and CDR2 SYDVKM. The CDR3 extends over 15 amino acids. V dropped 6 bases and J dropped 0; count of bases not matched to a gene: 5. In DNA, the CDR3 is TGTGCCAGCAGCCTCTACAGGGGGCCTAACTATGGCTACACCTTC. Translating gives CASSLYRGPNYGYTF.

There are a few counts of this clonotype. The gene calls are TRBV20-1 and TRBJ1-6; 9 positions match TRBD1. The CDR3 totals 15 residues. Germline loops: CDR1 DFQATT, CDR2 SNEGSKA (reference sequence). Trimming cost V 6 bases and J 6 bases; bases outside gene matches: 9. This CDR3 is CSATTGTGTNSPLHF. Here the CDR3 DNA reads TGCAGTGCGACGACCGGGACAGGGACTAATTCACCCCTCCACTTT.

The V gene is TRBV12-3 or TRBV12-4, the J gene TRBJ1-6; D remains unclear. This CDR3 comprises 14 residues. V was pared by 1 base and J by 8 bases, with 9 bases between. The CDR3 protein is CASSLGNRDSPLHF. CDR3 nucleotides: TGTGCCAGCAGTTTAGGAAACAGAGATTCACCCCTCCACTTT.

The rearrangement joins TRBV2 to TRBJ2-1, with D possibly matching TRBD1 (5 bases). Trimming took off 6 bases at V and 5 bases at J, with 23 bases between the two ends. CDR1 and CDR2 (germline): SNHLY, FYNNEI. This CDR3 is built from 17 residues. CDR3 region: CASSADRSWGSDNEQFF. Written as DNA, the CDR3 is TGTGCCAGCAGCGCCGACAGATCCTGGGGATCTGACAATGAGCAGTTCTTC.

In this sample, this clonotype turned up a few times. The chain has TRBV10-2 and TRBJ2-7, with 10 bases identical to TRBD1. In germline, CDR1 is WSHSY, CDR2 SAAADI. This CDR3 has 14 amino acids. The junction had 7 bases not matched to a gene; V was cut back by 9 bases and J by 2 bases. The CDR3 here is CASQRDRGTYEQYF. CDR3 coding DNA: TGCGCCAGTCAAAGGGACAGGGGAACCTACGAGCAGTACTTC.

The gene calls are TRBV19 and TRBJ1-1; TRBD1 aligns across 10 bases. The germline V gene encodes CDR1 LNHDA and CDR2 SQIVND (reference sequence). The V gene end was trimmed by 1 base and the J gene end by 1 base; junction bases not matched to a gene: 6. The CDR3 runs 17 residues. CDR3 in DNA: TGTGCCAGTAGTATAGCCGGGACAGGGGTTGGGAACACTGAAGCTTTCTTT. Its translation is CASSIAGTGVGNTEAFF.

The chain links TRBV6-5 to TRBJ1-2; 9 bases fit TRBD1. CDR3 length: 16 residues. Germline-derived CDR1 and CDR2 are MNHEY and SVGAGI. Germline trimming cut 0 bases from V and 5 bases from J; bases unmatched to any gene: 7. The DNA of the CDR3 is TGTGCCAGCAGTTACTCTTCCGGCGGGACAGGGTATGGCTACACCTTC. It encodes CASSYSSGGTGYGYTF.

This clonotype was detected only a few times. The chain recombines TRBV10-3 with TRBJ1-1; TRBD1 might be the D (6 bases). Germline assignment: CDR1 ENHRY and CDR2 SYGVKD. V was shortened by 6 bases and J by 5 bases, with 13 bases between the two germline ends. The CDR3 runs to 13 residues. CDR3 protein: CAIRQGAETEAFF. The DNA for the CDR3 is TGTGCCATCAGACAGGGTGCAGAAACTGAAGCTTTCTTT.

This clonotype was seen repeatedly, ten times or more. The gene calls are TRBV10-1 and TRBJ2-5; D may be TRBD2 (5 bases). Between the trimmed V and J ends, which lost 11 bases and 4 bases, there was a span of 14 bases. CDR3 size: 12 residues. The germline CDR1 and CDR2 sequences are WNHNN and SYGVQD (reference sequence). The CDR3 bases are TGCGCCGGTCCGGGGAGATCAGAGACCCAGTACTTC. Translating it yields CAGPGRSETQYF.

The chain has TRBV20-1 and TRBJ2-1, with 9 positions matching TRBD2. Germline CDR1 and CDR2: DFQATT and SNEGSKA (reference sequence). V trimming: 2 bases; J trimming: 1 base; junction bases outside the gene matches: 3. The CDR3 is 15 amino acids. The CDR3 DNA reads as TGCAGTGCTAGATCGCTAGCGGGGTCCTACAATGAGCAGTTCTTC. Its protein product is CSARSLAGSYNEQFF.